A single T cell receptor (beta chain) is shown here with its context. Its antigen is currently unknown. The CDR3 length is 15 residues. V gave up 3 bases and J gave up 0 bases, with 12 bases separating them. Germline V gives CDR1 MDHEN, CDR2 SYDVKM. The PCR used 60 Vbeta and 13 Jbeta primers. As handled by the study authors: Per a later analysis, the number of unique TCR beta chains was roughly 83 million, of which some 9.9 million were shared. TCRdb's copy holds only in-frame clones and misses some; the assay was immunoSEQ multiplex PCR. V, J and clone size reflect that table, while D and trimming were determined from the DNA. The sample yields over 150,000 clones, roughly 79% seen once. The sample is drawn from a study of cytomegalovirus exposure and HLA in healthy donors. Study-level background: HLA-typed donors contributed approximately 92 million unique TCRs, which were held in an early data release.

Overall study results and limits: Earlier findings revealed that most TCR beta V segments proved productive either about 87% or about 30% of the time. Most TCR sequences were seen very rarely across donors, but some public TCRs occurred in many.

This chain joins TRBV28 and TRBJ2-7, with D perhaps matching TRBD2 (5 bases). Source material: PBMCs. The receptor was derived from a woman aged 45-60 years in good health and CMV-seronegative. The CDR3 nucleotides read TGTGCCAGCAGTTTCCGGAGGACCCTCTCCTACGAGCAGTACTTC. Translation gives CASSFRRTLSYEQYF.